This TCR beta chain was captured by sequencing in a study of post-analysis software for immune sequencing data. The study, taken as a whole, reports: Patients with multiple sclerosis recorded significantly lower normalized Chao1 diversity than controls, the study found. Higher frequency in patients than in controls was seen for 5 or 6 TRBV segments, with TRBV5-6, TRBV5-1 and TRBV20-1 among them.

The CDR3 totals 15 residues. Germline V gives CDR1 SEHNR, CDR2 FQNEAQ (reference sequence). Researchers reported that TCR beta cDNA libraries carried unique molecular identifiers. TCRdb recomputed calls from the PCR reads with MiXCR, one row per CDR3 protein. The sample shows hundreds of thousands of distinct CDR3 sequences, about 27% of them seen only once. Comments on this clonotype: Its antigen is unknown. One junction end does not reproduce the germline sequence, and a read error may be involved.

The chain joins TRBV7-9 to TRBJ1-5; D remains ambiguous. Source material: blood. This TCR was recovered from a girl aged 5-17 years with multiple sclerosis. CDR3 DNA: TGTGCCAGCAGCTTATTAAGTAGATTCAATCAGCCTCAGCATTTT. Its translation: CASSLLSRFNQPQHF.